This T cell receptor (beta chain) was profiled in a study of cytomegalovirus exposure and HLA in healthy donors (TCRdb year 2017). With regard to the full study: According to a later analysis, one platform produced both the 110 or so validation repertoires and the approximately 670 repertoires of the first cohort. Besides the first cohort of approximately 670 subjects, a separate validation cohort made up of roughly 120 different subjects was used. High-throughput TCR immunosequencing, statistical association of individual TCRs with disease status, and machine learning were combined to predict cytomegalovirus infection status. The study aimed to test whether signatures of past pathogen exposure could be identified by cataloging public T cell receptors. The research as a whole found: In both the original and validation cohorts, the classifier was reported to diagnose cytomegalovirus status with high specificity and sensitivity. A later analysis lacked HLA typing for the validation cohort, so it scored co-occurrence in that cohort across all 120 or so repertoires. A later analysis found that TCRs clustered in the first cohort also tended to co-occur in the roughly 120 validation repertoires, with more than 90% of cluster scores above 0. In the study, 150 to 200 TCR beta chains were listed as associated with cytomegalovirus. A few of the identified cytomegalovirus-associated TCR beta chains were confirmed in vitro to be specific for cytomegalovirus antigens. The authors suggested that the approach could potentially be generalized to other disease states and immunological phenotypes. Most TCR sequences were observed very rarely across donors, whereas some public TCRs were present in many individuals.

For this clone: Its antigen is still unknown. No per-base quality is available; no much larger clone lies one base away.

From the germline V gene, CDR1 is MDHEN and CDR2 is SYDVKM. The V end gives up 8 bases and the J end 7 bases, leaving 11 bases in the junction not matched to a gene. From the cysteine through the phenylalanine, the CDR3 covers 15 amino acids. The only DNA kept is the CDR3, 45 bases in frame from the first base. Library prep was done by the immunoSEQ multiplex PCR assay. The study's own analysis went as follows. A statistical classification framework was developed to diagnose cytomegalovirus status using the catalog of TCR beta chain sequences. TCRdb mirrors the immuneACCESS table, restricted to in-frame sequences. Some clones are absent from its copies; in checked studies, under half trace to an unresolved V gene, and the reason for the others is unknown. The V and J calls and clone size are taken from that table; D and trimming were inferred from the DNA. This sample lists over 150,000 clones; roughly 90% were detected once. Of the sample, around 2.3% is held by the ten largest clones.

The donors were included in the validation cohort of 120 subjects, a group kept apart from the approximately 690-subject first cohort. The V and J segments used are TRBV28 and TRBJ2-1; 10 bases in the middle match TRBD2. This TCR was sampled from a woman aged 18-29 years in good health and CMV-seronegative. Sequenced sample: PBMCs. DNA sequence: TGTGCCAGCCGGCTAAGCGGGAGGGCCGCAAATGAGCAGTTCTTC. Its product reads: CASRLSGRAANEQFF.